A selection of T cell receptor beta chains follows, all from one sample in a study of blood T cells in healthy people across ages. TCRdb fed the 5' RACE reads into MiXCR, producing one record per CDR3 protein. The sample includes hundreds of thousands of distinct CDR3 sequences, roughly 53% of them seen just once. The sequenced sample was blood. All receptors come from a man older than 75 in good health. The CDR3 runs from the conserved cysteine through the conserved F or W. A D gene is named only where the DNA matches it firmly. Rows give clone size only sometimes, using once, few, many, or a class for an expanded clone.

CDR3nt: TGTGCCAGCAGCCATATGGACAGGGGGTCCTACGAGCAGTACTTC
CDR3aa: CASSHMDRGSYEQYF
abundance: -
j_gene: TRBJ2-7
len: 15
d_gene: TRBD1
v_gene: TRBV16

CDR3nt: TGTGCCAGCAGCCCCCCCTGGAGGGACAGGGGAATCACCTACGGGCAGTACTTC
CDR3aa: CASSPPWRDRGITYGQYF
abundance: -
j_gene: TRBJ2-7
len: 18
d_gene: TRBD1
v_gene: TRBV7-9

CDR3nt: TGTGCCAGCAACCTACAGGGAACCGGGGAGCTGTTTTTT
CDR3aa: CASNLQGTGELFF
abundance: -
j_gene: TRBJ2-2
len: 13
d_gene: -
v_gene: TRBV27

CDR3nt: TGTGCCAGCAGCCGCGCGGCAGGGACCTACGAGCAGTACTTC
CDR3aa: CASSRAAGTYEQYF
abundance: -
j_gene: TRBJ2-7
len: 14
d_gene: -
v_gene: TRBV4-2

CDR3nt: TGTGCCAGCAGTTTTCTGACTAGCGGCACAGATACGCAGTATTTT
CDR3aa: CASSFLTSGTDTQYF
abundance: -
j_gene: TRBJ2-3
len: 15
d_gene: TRBD2
v_gene: TRBV12-3/TRBV12-4

CDR3nt: TGTGCCAGCAGCCAAGATGCCCGGACAGGGGTCACAGATACGCAGTATTTT
CDR3aa: CASSQDARTGVTDTQYF
abundance: -
j_gene: TRBJ2-3
len: 17
d_gene: TRBD1
v_gene: TRBV4-2

CDR3nt: TGTGCCAGCAGTTTCTGGGGCGCAAGCTCCTACGAGCAGTACTTC
CDR3aa: CASSFWGASSYEQYF
abundance: -
j_gene: TRBJ2-7
len: 15
d_gene: -
v_gene: TRBV28

CDR3nt: TGTGCCACCAGCCGGGGCCATGAGCAGTTCTTC
CDR3aa: CATSRGHEQFF
abundance: -
j_gene: TRBJ2-1
len: 11
d_gene: -
v_gene: TRBV24-1

CDR3nt: TGTGCCAGCAGCCTTAGCGGGCGTTTCCAAGAGACCCAGTACTTC
CDR3aa: CASSLSGRFQETQYF
abundance: -
j_gene: TRBJ2-5
len: 15
d_gene: TRBD2
v_gene: TRBV7-2

CDR3nt: TGTGCCAGCAGTCCCCCTGGCCCATTGTATCCCCAGCATTTT
CDR3aa: CASSPPGPLYPQHF
abundance: -
j_gene: TRBJ1-5
len: 14
d_gene: -
v_gene: TRBV27

CDR3nt: TGCGCCAGCAGATTGGACTCGGCGAACTATGGCTACACCTTC
CDR3aa: CASRLDSANYGYTF
abundance: few
j_gene: TRBJ1-2
len: 14
d_gene: -
v_gene: TRBV5-1

CDR3nt: TGCAGCGTTGAGGACTCTCTAAGACGGGGCTACACCTTC
CDR3aa: CSVEDSLRRGYTF
abundance: few
j_gene: TRBJ1-2
len: 13
d_gene: -
v_gene: TRBV29-1

CDR3nt: TGTGCCAGCTCATCGACCGGGGGTAACTATGGCTACACCTTC
CDR3aa: CASSSTGGNYGYTF
abundance: few
j_gene: TRBJ1-2
len: 14
d_gene: -
v_gene: TRBV12-3/TRBV12-4

CDR3nt: TGTGCCAGCAGTGAACGTGAGGGATTCGGATCACCCCTCCACTTT
CDR3aa: CASSEREGFGSPLHF
abundance: -
j_gene: TRBJ1-6
len: 15
d_gene: -
v_gene: TRBV6-1

CDR3nt: TGTGCCAGCAGTTTAATACAGGGGAACACTGAAGCTTTCTTT
CDR3aa: CASSLIQGNTEAFF
abundance: few
j_gene: TRBJ1-1
len: 14
d_gene: -
v_gene: TRBV27